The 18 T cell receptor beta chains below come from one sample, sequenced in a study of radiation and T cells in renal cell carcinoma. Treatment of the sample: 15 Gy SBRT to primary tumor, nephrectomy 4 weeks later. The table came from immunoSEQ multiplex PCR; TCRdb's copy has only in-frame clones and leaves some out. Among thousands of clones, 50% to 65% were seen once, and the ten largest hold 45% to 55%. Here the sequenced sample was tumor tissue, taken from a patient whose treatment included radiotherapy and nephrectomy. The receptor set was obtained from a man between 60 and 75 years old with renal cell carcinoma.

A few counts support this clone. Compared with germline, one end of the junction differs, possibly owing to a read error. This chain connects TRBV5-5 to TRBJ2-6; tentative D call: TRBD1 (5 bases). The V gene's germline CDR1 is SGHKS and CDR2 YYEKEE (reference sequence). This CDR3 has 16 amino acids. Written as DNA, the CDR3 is TGCGCCAGCAGCCAACTTGGGGCCCCTGGGGCCAACGTCCTGACTTTC. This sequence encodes CASSQLGAPGANVLTF.

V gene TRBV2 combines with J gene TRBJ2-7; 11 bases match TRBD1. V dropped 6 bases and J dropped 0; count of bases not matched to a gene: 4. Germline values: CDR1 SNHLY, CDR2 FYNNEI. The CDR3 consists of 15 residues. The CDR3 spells CASSGDRGNSYEQYF. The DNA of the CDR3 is TGTGCCAGCAGCGGGGACAGGGGGAACTCCTACGAGCAGTACTTC.

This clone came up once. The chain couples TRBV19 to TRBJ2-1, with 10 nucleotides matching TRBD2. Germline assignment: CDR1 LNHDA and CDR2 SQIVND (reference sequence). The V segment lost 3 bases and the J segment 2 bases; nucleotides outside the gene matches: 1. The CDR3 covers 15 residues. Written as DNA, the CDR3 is TGTGCCAGTAGTATCGGGACTAGCGCCTACAATGAGCAGTTCTTC. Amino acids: CASSIGTSAYNEQFF.

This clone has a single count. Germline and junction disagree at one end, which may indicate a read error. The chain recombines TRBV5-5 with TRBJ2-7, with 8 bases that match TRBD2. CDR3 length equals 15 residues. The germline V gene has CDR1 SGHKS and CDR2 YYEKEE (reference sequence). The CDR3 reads CASSQEMIGRAEQYF. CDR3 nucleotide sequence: TGCGCCAGCAGCCAAGAAATGATCGGGAGGGCCGAGCAGTACTTC.

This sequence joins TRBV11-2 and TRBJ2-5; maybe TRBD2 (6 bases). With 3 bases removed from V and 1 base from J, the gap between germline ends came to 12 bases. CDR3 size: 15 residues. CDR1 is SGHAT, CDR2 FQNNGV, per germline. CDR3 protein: CASSFTSRPQETQYF. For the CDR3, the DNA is TGTGCCAGCAGCTTCACTAGCAGACCCCAAGAGACCCAGTACTTC.

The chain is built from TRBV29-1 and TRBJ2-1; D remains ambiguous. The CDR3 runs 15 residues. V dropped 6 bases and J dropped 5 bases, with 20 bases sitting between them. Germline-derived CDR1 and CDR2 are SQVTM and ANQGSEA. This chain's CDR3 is CSVETLTKLDNEQFF. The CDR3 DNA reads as TGCAGCGTAGAGACTCTAACAAAACTTGACAATGAGCAGTTCTTC.

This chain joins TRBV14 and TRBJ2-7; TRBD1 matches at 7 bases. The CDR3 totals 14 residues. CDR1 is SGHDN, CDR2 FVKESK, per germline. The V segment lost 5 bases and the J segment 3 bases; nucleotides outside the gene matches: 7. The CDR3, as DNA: TGTGCCAGCAGCTACCTCAGACAGGGCTACGAGCAGTACTTC. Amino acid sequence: CASSYLRQGYEQYF.

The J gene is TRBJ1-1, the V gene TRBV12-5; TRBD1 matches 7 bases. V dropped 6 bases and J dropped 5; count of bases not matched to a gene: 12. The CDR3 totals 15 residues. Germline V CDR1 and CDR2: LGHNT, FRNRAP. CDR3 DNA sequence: TGTGCTAGTGGCCCAACTAGACAGGGTTGGACTGAAGCTTTCTTT. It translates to CASGPTRQGWTEAFF.

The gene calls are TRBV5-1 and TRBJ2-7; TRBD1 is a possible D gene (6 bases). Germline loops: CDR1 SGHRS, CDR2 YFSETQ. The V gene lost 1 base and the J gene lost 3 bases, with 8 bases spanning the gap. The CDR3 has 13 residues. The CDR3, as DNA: TGCGCCAGCAGCTTGTCACAGGGCTACGAGCAGTACTTC. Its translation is CASSLSQGYEQYF. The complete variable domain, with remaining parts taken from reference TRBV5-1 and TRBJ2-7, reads KAGVTQTPRYLIKTRGQQVTLSCSPISGHRSVSWYQQTPGQGLQFLFEYFSETQRNKGNFPGRFSGRQFSNSRSEMNVSTLELGDSALYLCASSLSQGYEQYFGPGTRLTVT.

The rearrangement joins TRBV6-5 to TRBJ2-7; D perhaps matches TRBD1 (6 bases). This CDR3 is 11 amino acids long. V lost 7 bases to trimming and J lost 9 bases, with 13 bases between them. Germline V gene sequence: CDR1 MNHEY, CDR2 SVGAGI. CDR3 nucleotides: TGTGCCAGCACAGACAGGTTTGTGCAGTACTTC. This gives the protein CASTDRFVQYF.

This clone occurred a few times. CDR3 amino acids: CASRSGQSNYGYTF. In DNA, the CDR3 is TGTGCCAGCAGATCCGGACAGTCTAACTATGGCTACACCTTC. This chain links TRBV6-6 with TRBJ1-2; the D gene is possibly TRBD1 (6 bases). This CDR3 spans 14 amino acids. Germline assignment: CDR1 MNHNY and CDR2 SVGAGI (reference sequence). V lost 6 bases to trimming and J lost 0 bases, with 11 bases between them.

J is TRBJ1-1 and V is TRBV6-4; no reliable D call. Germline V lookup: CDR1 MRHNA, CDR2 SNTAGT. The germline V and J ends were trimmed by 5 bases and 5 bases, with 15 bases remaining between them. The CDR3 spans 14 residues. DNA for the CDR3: TGTGCCAGCAGTTTCAGGACTCTGGGAACTGAAGCTTTCTTT. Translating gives CASSFRTLGTEAFF.

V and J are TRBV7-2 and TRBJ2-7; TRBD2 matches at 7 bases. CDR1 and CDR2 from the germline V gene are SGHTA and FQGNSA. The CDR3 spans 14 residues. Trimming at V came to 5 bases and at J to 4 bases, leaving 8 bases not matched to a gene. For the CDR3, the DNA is TGTGCCAGCAGCCGGGCCGGCGGGAGATACGAGCAGTACTTC. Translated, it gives CASSRAGGRYEQYF.

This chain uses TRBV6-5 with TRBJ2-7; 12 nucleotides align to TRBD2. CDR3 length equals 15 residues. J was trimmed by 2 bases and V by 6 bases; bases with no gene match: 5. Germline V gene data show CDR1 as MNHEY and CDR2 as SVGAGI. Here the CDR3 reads CASRPGLAGTYEQYF. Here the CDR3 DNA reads TGTGCCAGCAGGCCGGGACTAGCGGGCACCTACGAGCAGTACTTC.

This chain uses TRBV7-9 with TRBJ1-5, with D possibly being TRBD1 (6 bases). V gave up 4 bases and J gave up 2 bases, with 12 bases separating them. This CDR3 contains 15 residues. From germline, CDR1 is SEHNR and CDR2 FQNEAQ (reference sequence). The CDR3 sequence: CASSSTEGGNQPQHF. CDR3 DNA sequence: TGTGCCAGCAGCTCCACCGAGGGGGGCAATCAGCCCCAGCATTTT.

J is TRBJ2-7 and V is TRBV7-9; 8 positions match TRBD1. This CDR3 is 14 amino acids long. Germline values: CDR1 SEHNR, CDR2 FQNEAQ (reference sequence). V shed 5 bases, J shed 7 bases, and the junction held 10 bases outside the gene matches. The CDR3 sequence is CASSHRTGLLEQYF. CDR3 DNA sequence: TGTGCCAGCAGCCATAGGACAGGGCTCCTTGAGCAGTACTTC.

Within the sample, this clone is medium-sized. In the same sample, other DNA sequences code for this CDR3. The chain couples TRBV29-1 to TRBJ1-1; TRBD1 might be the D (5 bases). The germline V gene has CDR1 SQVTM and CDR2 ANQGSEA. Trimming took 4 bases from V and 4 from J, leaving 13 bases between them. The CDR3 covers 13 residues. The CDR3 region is CSVGVGQGTEAFF. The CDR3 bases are TGCAGCGTTGGGGTCGGGCAGGGCACTGAAGCTTTCTTT.

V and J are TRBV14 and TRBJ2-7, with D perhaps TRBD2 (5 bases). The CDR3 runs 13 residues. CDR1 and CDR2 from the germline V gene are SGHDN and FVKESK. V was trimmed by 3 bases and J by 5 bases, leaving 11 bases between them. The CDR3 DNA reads TGTGCCAGCAGCCAGACAAGAGGGCACGAGCAGTACTTC. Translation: CASSQTRGHEQYF.